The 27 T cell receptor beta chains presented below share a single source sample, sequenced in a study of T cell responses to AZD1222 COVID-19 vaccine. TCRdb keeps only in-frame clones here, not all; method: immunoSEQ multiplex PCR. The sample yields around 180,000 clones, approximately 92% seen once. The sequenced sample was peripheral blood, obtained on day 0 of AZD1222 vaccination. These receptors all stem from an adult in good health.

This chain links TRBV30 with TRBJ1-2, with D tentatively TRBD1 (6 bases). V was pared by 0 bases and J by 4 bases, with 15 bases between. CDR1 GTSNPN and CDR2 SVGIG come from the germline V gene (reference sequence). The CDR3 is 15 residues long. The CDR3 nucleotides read TGTGCCTGGAGTGTACTCTTCAGGGGAGCCTATGGCTACACCTTC. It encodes CAWSVLFRGAYGYTF.

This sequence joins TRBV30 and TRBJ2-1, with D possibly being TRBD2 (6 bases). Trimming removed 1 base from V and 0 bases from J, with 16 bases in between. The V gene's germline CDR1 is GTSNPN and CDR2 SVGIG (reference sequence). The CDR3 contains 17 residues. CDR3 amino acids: CAWSDDSGTFSYNEQFF. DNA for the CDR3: TGTGCCTGGAGTGACGACTCCGGGACTTTCTCCTACAATGAGCAGTTCTTC.

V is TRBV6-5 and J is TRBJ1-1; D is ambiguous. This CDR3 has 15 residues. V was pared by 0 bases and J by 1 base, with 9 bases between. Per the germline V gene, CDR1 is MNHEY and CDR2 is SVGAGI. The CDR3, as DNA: TGTGCCAGCAGTTACTCGGAACAGCCGAACACTGAAGCTTTCTTT. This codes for CASSYSEQPNTEAFF.

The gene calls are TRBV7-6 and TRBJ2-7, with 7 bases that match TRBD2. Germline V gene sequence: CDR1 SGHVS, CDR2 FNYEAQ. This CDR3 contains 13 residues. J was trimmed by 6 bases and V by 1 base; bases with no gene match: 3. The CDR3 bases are TGTGCCAGCAGCTTAGACGGGAGGAGCGAGCAGTACTTC. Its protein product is CASSLDGRSEQYF.

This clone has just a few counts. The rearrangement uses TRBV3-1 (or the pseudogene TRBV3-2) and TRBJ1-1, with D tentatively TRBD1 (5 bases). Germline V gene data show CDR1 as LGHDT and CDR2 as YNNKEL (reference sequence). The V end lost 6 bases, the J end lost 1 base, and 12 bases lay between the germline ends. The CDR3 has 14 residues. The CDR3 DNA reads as TGTGCCAGCAGGTTCAGGGAGGGGAACACTGAAGCTTTCTTT. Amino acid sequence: CASRFREGNTEAFF.

CDR3 protein: CASSLDDRMETQYF. In DNA, the CDR3 is TGTGCCAGCAGCTTGGATGACCGGATGGAGACCCAGTACTTC. This chain uses TRBV5-8 with TRBJ2-5; no clear D. Trimming stripped 0 bases from V and 5 bases from J, with 11 bases between. The germline V gene encodes CDR1 SGHTS and CDR2 YDEGEE. This CDR3 has 14 residues.

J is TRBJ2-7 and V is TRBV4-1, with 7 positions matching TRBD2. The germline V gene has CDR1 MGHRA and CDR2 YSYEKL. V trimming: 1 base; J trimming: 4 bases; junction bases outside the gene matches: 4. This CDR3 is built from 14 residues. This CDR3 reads CASSQVGGSYEQYF. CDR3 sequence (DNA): TGCGCCAGCAGCCAAGTGGGGGGGTCGTACGAGCAGTACTTC.

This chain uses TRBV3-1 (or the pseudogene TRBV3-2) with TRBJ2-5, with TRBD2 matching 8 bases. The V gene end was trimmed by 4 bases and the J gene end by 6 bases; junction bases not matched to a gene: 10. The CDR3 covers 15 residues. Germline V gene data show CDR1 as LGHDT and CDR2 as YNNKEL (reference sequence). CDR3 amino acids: CASSRGLGDVQTQYF. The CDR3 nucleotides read TGTGCCAGCAGCCGGGGACTAGGGGATGTGCAGACCCAGTACTTC.

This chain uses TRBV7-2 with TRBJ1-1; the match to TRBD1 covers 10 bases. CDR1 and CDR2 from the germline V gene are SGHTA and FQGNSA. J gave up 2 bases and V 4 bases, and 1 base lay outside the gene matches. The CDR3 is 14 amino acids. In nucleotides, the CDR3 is TGTGCCAGCAGCTGGACAGGGGGAAACACTGAAGCTTTCTTT. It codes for CASSWTGGNTEAFF.

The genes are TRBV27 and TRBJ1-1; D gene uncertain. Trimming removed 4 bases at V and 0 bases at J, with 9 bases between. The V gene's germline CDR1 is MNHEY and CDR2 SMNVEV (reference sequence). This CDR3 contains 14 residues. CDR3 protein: CASSSRFMNTEAFF. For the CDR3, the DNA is TGTGCCAGCAGTTCAAGGTTCATGAACACTGAAGCTTTCTTT.

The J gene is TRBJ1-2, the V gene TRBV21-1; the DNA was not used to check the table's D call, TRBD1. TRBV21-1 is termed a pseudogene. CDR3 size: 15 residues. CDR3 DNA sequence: TGTGCCAGCAGCATCCAAAGGGGTTCTAACTATGGCTACACCTTC. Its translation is CASSIQRGSNYGYTF.

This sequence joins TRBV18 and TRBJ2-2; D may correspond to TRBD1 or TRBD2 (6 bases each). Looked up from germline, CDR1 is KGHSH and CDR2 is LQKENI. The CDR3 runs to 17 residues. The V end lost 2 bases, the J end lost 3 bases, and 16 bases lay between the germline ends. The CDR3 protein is CASSPSGGTKYTGELFF. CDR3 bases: TGTGCCAGCTCACCATCCGGGGGCACAAAGTACACCGGGGAGCTGTTTTTT.

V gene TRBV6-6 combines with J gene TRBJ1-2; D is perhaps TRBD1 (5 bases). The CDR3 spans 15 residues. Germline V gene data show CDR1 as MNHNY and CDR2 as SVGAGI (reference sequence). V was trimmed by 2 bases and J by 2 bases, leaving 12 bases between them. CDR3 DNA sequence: TGTGCCAGCAGTTACCCGGTCGGGGGGAACTATGGCTACACCTTC. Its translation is CASSYPVGGNYGYTF.

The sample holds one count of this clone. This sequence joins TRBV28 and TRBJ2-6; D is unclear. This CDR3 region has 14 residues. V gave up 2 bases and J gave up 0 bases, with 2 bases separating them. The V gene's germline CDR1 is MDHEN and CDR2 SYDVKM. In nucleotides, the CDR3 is TGTGCCAGCAGTTTAAACTCTGGGGCCAACGTCCTGACTTTC. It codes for CASSLNSGANVLTF.

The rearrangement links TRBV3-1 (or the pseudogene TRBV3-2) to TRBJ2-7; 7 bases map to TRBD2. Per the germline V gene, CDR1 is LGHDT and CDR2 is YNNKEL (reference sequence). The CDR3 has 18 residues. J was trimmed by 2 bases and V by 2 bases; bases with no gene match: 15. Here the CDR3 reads CASSQHLDISGVTYEQYV. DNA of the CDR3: TGTGCCAGCAGCCAACATCTAGATATCAGCGGGGTCACCTACGAGCAGTACGTC.

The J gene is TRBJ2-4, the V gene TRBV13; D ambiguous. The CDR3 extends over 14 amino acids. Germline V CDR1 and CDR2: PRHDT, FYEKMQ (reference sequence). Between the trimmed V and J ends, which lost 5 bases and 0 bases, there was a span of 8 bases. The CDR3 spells CASSPPIAKNIQYF. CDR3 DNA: TGTGCCAGCAGCCCTCCAATAGCCAAAAACATTCAGTACTTC.

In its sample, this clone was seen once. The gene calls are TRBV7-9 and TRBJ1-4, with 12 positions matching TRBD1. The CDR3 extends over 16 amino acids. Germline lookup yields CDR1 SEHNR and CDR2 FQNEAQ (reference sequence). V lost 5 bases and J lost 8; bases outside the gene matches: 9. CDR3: CASSPRDRGLGEKLFF. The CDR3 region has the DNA TGTGCCAGCAGCCCCCGGGACAGGGGGCTTGGCGAAAAACTGTTTTTT.

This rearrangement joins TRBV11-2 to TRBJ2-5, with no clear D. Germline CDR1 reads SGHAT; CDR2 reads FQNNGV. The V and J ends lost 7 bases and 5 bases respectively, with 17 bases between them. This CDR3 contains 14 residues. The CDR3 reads CASTLGRVQETQYF. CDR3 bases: TGTGCCAGCACCCTAGGCCGGGTACAGGAGACCCAGTACTTC.

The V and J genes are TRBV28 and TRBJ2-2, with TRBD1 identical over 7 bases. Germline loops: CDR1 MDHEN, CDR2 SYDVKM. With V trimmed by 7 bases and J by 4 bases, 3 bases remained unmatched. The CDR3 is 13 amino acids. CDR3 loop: CASKSGGTGELFF. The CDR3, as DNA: TGTGCCAGCAAGTCAGGGGGCACCGGGGAGCTGTTTTTT.

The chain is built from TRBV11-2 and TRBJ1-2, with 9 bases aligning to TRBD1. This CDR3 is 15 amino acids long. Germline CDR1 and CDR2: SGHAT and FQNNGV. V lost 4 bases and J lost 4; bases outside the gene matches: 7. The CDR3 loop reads CASSSGDRVIYGYTF. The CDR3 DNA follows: TGTGCCAGCAGCTCCGGGGACAGGGTCATCTATGGCTACACCTTC.

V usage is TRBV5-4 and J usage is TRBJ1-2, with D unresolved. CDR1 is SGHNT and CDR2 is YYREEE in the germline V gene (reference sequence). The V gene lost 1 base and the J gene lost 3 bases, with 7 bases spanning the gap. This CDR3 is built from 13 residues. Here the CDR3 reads CASSLPGDYGYTF. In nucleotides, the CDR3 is TGTGCCAGCAGCTTGCCAGGAGACTATGGCTACACCTTC.

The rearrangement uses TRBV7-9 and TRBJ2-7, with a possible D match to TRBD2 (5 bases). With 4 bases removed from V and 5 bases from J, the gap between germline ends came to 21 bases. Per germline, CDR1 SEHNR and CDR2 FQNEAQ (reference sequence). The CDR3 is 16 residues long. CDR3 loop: CASSYDSWPGSHEQYF. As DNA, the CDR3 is TGTGCCAGCAGCTACGATTCATGGCCGGGGAGCCACGAGCAGTACTTC. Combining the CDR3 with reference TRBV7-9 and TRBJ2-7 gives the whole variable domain DTGVSQNPRHKITKRGQNVTFRCDPISEHNRLYWYRQTLGQGPEFLTYFQNEAQLEKSRLLSDRFSAERPKGSFSTLEIQRTEQGDSAMYLCASSYDSWPGSHEQYFGPGTRLTVT.

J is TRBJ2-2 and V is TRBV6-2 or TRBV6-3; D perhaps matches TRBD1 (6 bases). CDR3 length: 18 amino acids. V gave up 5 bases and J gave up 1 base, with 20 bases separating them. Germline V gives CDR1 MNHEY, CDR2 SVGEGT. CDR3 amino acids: CASSNGQSWRGNTGELFF. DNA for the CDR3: TGTGCCAGCAGTAATGGACAGTCCTGGCGCGGGAACACCGGGGAGCTGTTTTTT.

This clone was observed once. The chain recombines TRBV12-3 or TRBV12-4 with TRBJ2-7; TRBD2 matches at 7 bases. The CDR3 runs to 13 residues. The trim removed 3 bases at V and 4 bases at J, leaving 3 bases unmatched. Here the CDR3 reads CASSFSGMYEQYF. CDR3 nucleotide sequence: TGTGCCAGCAGTTTCAGCGGGATGTACGAGCAGTACTTC.

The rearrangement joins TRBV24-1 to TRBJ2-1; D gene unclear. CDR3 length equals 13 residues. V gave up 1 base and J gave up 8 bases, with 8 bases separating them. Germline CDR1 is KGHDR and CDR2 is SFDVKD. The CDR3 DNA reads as TGTGCCACCAGTGATTTAGGGCGGTATGAGCAGTTCTTC. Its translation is CATSDLGRYEQFF.

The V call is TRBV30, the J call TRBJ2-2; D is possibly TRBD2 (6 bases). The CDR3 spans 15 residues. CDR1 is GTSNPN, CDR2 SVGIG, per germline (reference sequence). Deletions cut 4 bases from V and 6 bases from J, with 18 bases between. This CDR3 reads CAWKKRTSTSGELFF. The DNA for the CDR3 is TGTGCCTGGAAGAAAAGAACTAGCACGTCCGGGGAGCTGTTTTTT. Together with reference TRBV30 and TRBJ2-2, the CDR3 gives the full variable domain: SQTIHQWPATLVQPVGSPLSLECTVEGTSNPNLYWYRQAAGRGLQLLFYSVGIGQISSEVPQNLSASRPQDRQFILSSKKLLLSDSGFYLCAWKKRTSTSGELFFGEGSRLTVL.

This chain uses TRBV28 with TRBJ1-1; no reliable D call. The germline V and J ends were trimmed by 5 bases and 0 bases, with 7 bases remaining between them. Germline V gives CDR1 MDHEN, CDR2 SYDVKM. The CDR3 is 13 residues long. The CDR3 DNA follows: TGTGCCAGCAGTAGGGATCTGAACACTGAAGCTTTCTTT. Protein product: CASSRDLNTEAFF.